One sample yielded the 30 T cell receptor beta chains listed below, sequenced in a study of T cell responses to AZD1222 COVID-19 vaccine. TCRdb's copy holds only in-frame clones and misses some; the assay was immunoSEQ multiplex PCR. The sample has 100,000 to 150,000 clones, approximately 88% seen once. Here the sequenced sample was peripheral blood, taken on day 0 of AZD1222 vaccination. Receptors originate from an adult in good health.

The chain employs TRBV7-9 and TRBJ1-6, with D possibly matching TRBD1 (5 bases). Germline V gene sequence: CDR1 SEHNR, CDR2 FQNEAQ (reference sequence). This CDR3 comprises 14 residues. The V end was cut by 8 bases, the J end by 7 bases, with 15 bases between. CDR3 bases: TGTGCCAGCGGGCCCGGGACGGGGAATTCACCCCTCCACTTT. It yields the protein CASGPGTGNSPLHF.

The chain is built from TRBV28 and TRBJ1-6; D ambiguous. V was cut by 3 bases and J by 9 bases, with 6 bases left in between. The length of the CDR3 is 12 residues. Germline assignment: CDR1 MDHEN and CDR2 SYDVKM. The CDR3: CASSFQVSPLHF. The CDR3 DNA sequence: TGTGCCAGCAGTTTCCAAGTTTCACCCCTCCACTTT.

CDR3: CASRARSANEKLFF. The CDR3, as DNA: TGTGCCAGCAGGGCGCGGTCCGCTAATGAAAAACTGTTTTTT. The chain is built from TRBV6-6 and TRBJ1-4; D not certain. The CDR3 sequence is 14 residues long. The V and J ends lost 6 bases and 3 bases respectively, with 11 bases between them. Looked up from germline, CDR1 is MNHNY and CDR2 is SVGAGI (reference sequence).

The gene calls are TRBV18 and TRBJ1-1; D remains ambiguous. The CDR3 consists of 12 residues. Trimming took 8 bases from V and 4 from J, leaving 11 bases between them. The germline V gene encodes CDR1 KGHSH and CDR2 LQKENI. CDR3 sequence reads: CASTAETTEAFF. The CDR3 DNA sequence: TGTGCCAGCACCGCAGAAACCACTGAAGCTTTCTTT.

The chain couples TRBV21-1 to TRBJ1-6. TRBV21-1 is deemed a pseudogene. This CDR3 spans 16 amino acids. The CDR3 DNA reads TGTGCCAGCAGCAAAGGTTCTTTGAGGGGTAATTCACCCCTCCACTTT. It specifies CASSKGSLRGNSPLHF.

The CDR3 bases are TGTGCCAGCAGCCAAGCCCTTGTGGGGTTTAGCTCCTACGAGCAGTACTTC. It codes for CASSQALVGFSSYEQYF. The V and J genes are TRBV3-1 (or the pseudogene TRBV3-2) and TRBJ2-7; D unresolved. Trimming pared 1 base from V and 0 bases from J, leaving 16 bases between. The germline V gene has CDR1 LGHDT and CDR2 YNNKEL (reference sequence). The CDR3 is 17 amino acids.

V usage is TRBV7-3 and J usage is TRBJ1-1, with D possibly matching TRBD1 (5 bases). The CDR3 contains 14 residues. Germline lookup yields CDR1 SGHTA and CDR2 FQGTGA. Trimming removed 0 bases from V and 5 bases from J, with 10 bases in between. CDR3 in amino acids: CASSLTGTATEAFF. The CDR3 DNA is TGTGCCAGCAGCTTAACCGGGACGGCTACTGAAGCTTTCTTT.

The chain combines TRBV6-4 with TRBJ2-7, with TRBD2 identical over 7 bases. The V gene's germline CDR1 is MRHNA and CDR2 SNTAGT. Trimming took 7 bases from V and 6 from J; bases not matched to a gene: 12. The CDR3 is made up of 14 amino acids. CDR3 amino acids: CASTLNGLVGEQYF. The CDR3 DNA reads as TGTGCCAGCACCCTGAACGGACTAGTCGGCGAGCAGTACTTC.

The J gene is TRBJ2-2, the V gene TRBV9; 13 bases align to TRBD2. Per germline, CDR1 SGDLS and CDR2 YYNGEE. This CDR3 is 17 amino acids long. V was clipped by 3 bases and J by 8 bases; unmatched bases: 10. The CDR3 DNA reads TGTGCCAGCAGCGACGTCGGGACTAGCGGGGTGGAGGGGGAGCTGTTTTTT. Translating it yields CASSDVGTSGVEGELFF.

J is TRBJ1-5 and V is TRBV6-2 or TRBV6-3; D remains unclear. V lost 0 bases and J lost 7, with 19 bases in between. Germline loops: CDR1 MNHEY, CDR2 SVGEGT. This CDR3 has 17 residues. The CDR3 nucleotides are TGTGCCAGCAGTTACTCGATTTCCCGCTCGGGAGGACAGCCCCAGCATTTT. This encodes CASSYSISRSGGQPQHF.

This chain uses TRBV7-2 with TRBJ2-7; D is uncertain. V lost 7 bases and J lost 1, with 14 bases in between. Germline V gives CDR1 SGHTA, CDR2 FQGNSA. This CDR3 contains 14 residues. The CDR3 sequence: CASTLQTDSYEQYF. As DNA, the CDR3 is TGTGCCAGCACCCTTCAAACAGATTCCTACGAGCAGTACTTC.

The CDR3: CASKMTGNEQFF. For the CDR3, the DNA is TGTGCCAGCAAGATGACAGGGAATGAGCAGTTCTTC. The chain couples TRBV7-9 to TRBJ2-1, with TRBD1 matching 7 bases. Trimming at V came to 7 bases and at J to 7 bases, leaving 4 bases not matched to a gene. This CDR3 contains 12 residues. CDR1 is SEHNR and CDR2 is FQNEAQ in the germline V gene (reference sequence). The full variable domain, in which reference TRBV7-9 and TRBJ2-1 provide the parts outside the CDR3, is DTGVSQNPRHKITKRGQNVTFRCDPISEHNRLYWYRQTLGQGPEFLTYFQNEAQLEKSRLLSDRFSAERPKGSFSTLEIQRTEQGDSAMYLCASKMTGNEQFFGPGTRLTVL.

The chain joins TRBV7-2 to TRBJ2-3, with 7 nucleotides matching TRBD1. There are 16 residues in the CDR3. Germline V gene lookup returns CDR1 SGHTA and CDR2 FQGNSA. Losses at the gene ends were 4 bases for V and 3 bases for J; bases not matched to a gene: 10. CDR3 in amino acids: CASSWRRQGATDTQYF. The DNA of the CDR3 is TGTGCCAGCAGCTGGCGGCGACAGGGAGCAACAGATACGCAGTATTTT.

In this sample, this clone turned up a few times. The CDR3 here is CATSRDTGSNEQFF. CDR3 bases: TGTGCCACCAGCAGAGACACAGGGTCAAATGAGCAGTTCTTC. The chain is built from TRBV15 and TRBJ2-1, with D maybe TRBD1 (6 bases). Germline values: CDR1 LNHNV, CDR2 YYDKDF (reference sequence). V gave up 0 bases and J gave up 7 bases, with 10 bases separating them. The CDR3 has 14 amino acids.

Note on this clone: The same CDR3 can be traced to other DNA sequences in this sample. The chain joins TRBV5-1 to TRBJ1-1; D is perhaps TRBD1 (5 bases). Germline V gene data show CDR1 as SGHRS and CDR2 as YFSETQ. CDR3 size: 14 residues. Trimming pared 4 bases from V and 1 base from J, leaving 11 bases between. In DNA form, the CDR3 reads TGCGCCAGCAGCCTAGGAGGGACGAACACTGAAGCTTTCTTT. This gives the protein CASSLGGTNTEAFF.

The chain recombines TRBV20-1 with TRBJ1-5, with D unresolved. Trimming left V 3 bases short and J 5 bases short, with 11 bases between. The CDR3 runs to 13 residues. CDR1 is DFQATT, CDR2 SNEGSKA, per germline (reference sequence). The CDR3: CSASRQQDQPQHF. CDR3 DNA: TGCAGTGCTAGTAGGCAGCAGGATCAGCCCCAGCATTTT.

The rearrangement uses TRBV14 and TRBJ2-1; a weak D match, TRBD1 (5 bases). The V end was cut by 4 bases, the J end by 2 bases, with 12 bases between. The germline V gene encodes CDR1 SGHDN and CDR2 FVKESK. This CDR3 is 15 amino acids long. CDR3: CASSLGQGTYNEQFF. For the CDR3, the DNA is TGTGCCAGCAGCCTTGGACAAGGTACCTACAATGAGCAGTTCTTC.

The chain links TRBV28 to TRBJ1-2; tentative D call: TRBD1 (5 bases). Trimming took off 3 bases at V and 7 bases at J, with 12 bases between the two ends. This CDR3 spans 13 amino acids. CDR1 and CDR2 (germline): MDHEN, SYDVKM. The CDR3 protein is CASSLGVSVGYTF. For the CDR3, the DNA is TGTGCCAGCAGTTTGGGGGTTAGTGTTGGCTACACCTTC.

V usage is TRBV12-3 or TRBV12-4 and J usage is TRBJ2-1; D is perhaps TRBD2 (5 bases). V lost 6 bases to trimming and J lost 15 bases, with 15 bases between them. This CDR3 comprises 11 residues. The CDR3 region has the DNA TGTGCCAGCAGACTTCTAGCTCTCCCGTTCTTC. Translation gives CASRLLALPFF.

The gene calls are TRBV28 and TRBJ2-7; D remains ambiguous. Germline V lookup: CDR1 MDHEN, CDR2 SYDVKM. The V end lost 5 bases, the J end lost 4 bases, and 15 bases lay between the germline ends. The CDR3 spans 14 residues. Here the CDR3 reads CASSIAPSVYEQYF. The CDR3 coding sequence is TGTGCCAGCAGTATAGCCCCCTCAGTTTACGAGCAGTACTTC.

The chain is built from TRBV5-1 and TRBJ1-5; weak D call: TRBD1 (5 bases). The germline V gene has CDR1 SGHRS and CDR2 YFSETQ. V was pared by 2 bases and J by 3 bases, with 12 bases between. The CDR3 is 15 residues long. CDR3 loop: CASSLGQGLNQPQHF. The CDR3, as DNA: TGCGCCAGCAGCTTAGGGCAGGGACTCAATCAGCCCCAGCATTTT.

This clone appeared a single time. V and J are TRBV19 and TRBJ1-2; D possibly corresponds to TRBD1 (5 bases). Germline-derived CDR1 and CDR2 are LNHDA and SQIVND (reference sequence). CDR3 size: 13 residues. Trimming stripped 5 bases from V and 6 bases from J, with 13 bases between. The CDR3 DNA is TGTGCCAGTAGTGCCCCAGGGCGTCATGGCTACACCTTC. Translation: CASSAPGRHGYTF.

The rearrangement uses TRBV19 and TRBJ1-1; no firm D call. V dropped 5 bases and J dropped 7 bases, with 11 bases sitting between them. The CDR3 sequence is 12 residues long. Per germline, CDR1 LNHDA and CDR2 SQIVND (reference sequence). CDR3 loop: CASSFFQDEAFF. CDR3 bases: TGTGCCAGTAGTTTCTTTCAGGATGAAGCTTTCTTT.

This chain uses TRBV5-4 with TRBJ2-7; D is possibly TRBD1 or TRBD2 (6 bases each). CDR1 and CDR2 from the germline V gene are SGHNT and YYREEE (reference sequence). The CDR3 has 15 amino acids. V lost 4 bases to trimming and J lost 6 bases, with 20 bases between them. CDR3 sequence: CASSRGGQGFAEQYF. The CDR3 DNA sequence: TGTGCCAGCAGCCGAGGAGGGCAGGGGTTCGCCGAGCAGTACTTC.

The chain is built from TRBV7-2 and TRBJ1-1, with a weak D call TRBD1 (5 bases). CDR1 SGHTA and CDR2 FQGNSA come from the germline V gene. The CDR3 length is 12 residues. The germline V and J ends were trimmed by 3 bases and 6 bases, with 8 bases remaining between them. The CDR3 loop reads CASSFVGAEAFF. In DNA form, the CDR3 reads TGTGCCAGCAGCTTCGTGGGGGCTGAAGCTTTCTTT.

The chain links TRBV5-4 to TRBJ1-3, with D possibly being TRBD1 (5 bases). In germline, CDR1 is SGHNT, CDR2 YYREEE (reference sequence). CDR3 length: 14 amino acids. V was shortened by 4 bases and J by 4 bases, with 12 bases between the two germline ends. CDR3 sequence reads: CASSPRGAGNTIYF. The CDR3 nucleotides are TGTGCCAGCAGCCCAAGAGGGGCGGGAAACACCATATATTTT.

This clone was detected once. The CDR3 DNA sequence: TGTGCCAGCCGCCAGGGTAATGAAAAACTGTTTTTT. Encoded protein: CASRQGNEKLFF. The genes are TRBV6-6 and TRBJ1-4; D is possibly TRBD1 (5 bases). Trimming removed 8 bases from V and 4 bases from J, with 8 bases in between. This CDR3 has 12 amino acids. From germline, CDR1 is MNHNY and CDR2 SVGAGI (reference sequence).

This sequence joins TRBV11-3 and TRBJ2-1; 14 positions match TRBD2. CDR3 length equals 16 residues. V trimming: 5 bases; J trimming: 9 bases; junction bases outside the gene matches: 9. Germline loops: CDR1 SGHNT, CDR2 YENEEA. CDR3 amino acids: CASSPRGTSGSGEQFF. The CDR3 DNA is TGTGCCAGCAGCCCACGAGGGACTAGCGGGAGTGGTGAGCAGTTCTTC.

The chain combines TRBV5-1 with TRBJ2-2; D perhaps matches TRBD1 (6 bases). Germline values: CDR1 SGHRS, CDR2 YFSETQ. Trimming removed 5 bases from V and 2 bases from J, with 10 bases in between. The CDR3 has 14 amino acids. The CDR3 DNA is TGCGCCAGCAGGCCACAGGGAAACACCGGGGAGCTGTTTTTT. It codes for CASRPQGNTGELFF.

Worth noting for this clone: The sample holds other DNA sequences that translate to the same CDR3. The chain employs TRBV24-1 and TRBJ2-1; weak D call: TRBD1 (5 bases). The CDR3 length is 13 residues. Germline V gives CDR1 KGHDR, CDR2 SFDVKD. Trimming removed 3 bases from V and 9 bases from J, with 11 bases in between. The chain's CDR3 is CATSDQGYGEQFF. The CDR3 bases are TGTGCCACCAGTGATCAGGGATACGGTGAGCAGTTCTTC.